The 18 T cell receptor beta chains listed next were all sequenced from one sample in a study of T cells after yellow fever vaccination. TCRdb reanalysed the 5' RACE reads using MiXCR and keeps one entry per CDR3 protein. The sample yields about 240,000 distinct CDR3 sequences, less than 8.5% seen once. Source: CD4+ T cells sorted from PBMCs, taken 15 days after the yellow fever booster vaccination. The receptor source for this set is a man aged 25 to 40 who received the YFV17D yellow fever vaccine.

The chain joins TRBV7-2 to TRBJ2-2, with a tentative D call TRBD2 (5 bases). CDR3 size: 14 residues. In germline, CDR1 is SGHTA, CDR2 FQGNSA. Trimming took 2 bases from V and 6 from J, leaving 10 bases between them. The DNA for the CDR3 is TGTGCCAGCAGCTTACCGGGGTCCGCCGGGGAGCTGTTTTTT. Its translation: CASSLPGSAGELFF.

This clonotype was counted ten times or more. This chain connects TRBV7-2 to TRBJ1-2; 11 positions agree with TRBD1. Per germline, CDR1 SGHTA and CDR2 FQGNSA. This CDR3 contains 13 residues. V shed 8 bases and J 2 bases; nucleotides not matched to a gene: 1. As DNA, the CDR3 is TGTGCCAGCCGGACAGGGGGCAACTATGGCTACACCTTC. This encodes CASRTGGNYGYTF.

The chain uses TRBV5-1 and TRBJ2-5; D might be TRBD1 (5 bases). The CDR3 totals 15 residues. CDR1 and CDR2 from the germline V gene are SGHRS and YFSETQ. V was pared by 4 bases and J by 5 bases, with 18 bases between. In DNA form, the CDR3 reads TGCGCCAGCAGCCAGATAGGGGCGACCTTGGAGACCCAGTACTTC. The encoded protein is CASSQIGATLETQYF.

This clonotype was found a few times. V usage is TRBV12-5 and J usage is TRBJ2-1; D gene unclear. The V gene lost 2 bases and the J gene lost 6 bases, with 14 bases spanning the gap. Germline V gene sequence: CDR1 LGHNT, CDR2 FRNRAP. The CDR3 is 15 amino acids. The CDR3 DNA follows: TGTGCTAGTGGTTTGAGTCCTAGTGACCCCAATGAGCAGTTCTTC. Protein product: CASGLSPSDPNEQFF.

In this sample, this clonotype turned up many times. The chain has TRBV28 and TRBJ1-1, with no clear D. V lost 5 bases and J lost 8, with 12 bases in between. CDR1 and CDR2 from the germline V gene are MDHEN and SYDVKM. There are 12 residues in the CDR3. CDR3 residues: CASSVGLREAFF. DNA for the CDR3: TGTGCCAGCAGTGTGGGGTTGAGAGAAGCTTTCTTT.

This clonotype was observed a handful of times. The V gene is TRBV28, the J gene TRBJ2-1; D uncertain. This CDR3 contains 14 residues. V shed 4 bases and J shed 7 bases, with 14 bases lying between them. The germline CDR1 and CDR2 sequences are MDHEN and SYDVKM. The DNA for the CDR3 is TGTGCCAGCAGTTCCGGCGATCGTCAGAATGAGCAGTTCTTC. Amino acid sequence: CASSSGDRQNEQFF.

This clonotype was seen repeatedly, ten times or more. This chain links TRBV5-1 with TRBJ1-6; D is unclear. Germline V gene sequence: CDR1 SGHRS, CDR2 YFSETQ. CDR3 size: 14 residues. V gave up 0 bases and J gave up 7 bases, with 8 bases separating them. The CDR3 region has the DNA TGCGCCAGCAGCTTGGAGACGCCCAATTCACCCCTCCACTTT. Translated, it gives CASSLETPNSPLHF.

This clonotype was detected only a few times. This rearrangement joins TRBV5-1 to TRBJ2-2, with 8 bases matching TRBD1. This CDR3 comprises 15 residues. Germline lookup yields CDR1 SGHRS and CDR2 YFSETQ. V lost 0 bases and J lost 6; bases outside the gene matches: 4. As DNA, the CDR3 is TGCGCCAGCAGCTTGGACCGGACAGGGCCCGGGGAGCTGTTTTTT. Translating it yields CASSLDRTGPGELFF.

This clonotype appeared a few times. This chain connects TRBV15 to TRBJ2-1; tentative D call: TRBD1 (5 bases). CDR3 length: 15 residues. Trimming stripped 3 bases from V and 9 bases from J, with 18 bases between. Germline CDR1 reads LNHNV; CDR2 reads YYDKDF (reference sequence). CDR3 in amino acids: CATSSRKGQGFEQFF. In DNA, the CDR3 is TGTGCCACCAGCAGCCGAAAGGGGCAGGGCTTTGAGCAGTTCTTC.

The chain joins TRBV20-1 to TRBJ1-2, with a possible D match to TRBD1 (5 bases). Trimming left V 0 bases short and J 8 bases short, with 13 bases between. Germline lookup yields CDR1 DFQATT and CDR2 SNEGSKA (reference sequence). The CDR3 runs 13 residues. The CDR3 is CSARDPGLQGYTF. The DNA for the CDR3 is TGCAGTGCTAGAGACCCAGGGTTACAAGGCTACACCTTC.

This clonotype came up many times. This chain uses TRBV5-1 with TRBJ2-5, with D perhaps TRBD1 or TRBD2 (5 bases each). V shed 2 bases and J shed 2 bases, with 16 bases lying between them. From germline, CDR1 is SGHRS and CDR2 YFSETQ. This CDR3 has 16 residues. The DNA for the CDR3 is TGCGCCAGCAGCTTCAGAGGGGAAGGCACACAAGAGACCCAGTACTTC. It translates to CASSFRGEGTQETQYF.

The genes are TRBV5-1 and TRBJ2-3, with 9 bases identical to TRBD2. Losses at the gene ends were 0 bases for V and 5 bases for J; bases not matched to a gene: 13. This CDR3 comprises 18 residues. Germline CDR1 is SGHRS and CDR2 is YFSETQ. The CDR3 DNA follows: TGCGCCAGCAGCTTGGGGCTAGCGGGGAGGGCCATGGAAGATACGCAGTATTTT. Encoded protein: CASSLGLAGRAMEDTQYF.

V gene TRBV29-1 combines with J gene TRBJ1-4; D unresolved. Trimming shortened V by 4 bases and J by 3 bases, and 6 bases separated the two germline ends. CDR1 and CDR2 from the germline V gene are SQVTM and ANQGSEA. There are 12 residues in the CDR3. The CDR3 here is CSVGRANEKLFF. The CDR3 coding sequence is TGCAGCGTTGGAAGGGCTAATGAAAAACTGTTTTTT.

There are many counts of this clonotype. V usage is TRBV10-3 and J usage is TRBJ1-5; unclear D gene. This CDR3 has 13 residues. Germline V gene data show CDR1 as ENHRY and CDR2 as SYGVKD. V lost 0 bases to trimming and J lost 6 bases, with 6 bases between them. CDR3 loop: CAISESIVQPQHF. For the CDR3, the DNA is TGTGCCATCAGTGAGTCGATCGTTCAGCCCCAGCATTTT.

A word on this clonotype: Sequence at one end of the junction differs from germline and may be a read error. The chain uses TRBV7-7 and TRBJ2-7, with D tentatively TRBD2 (6 bases). CDR1 SSHAT and CDR2 FNYEAQ come from the germline V gene (reference sequence). This CDR3 has 13 residues. The CDR3 DNA reads TGTGCTAGCAGCTTAGCTCCTAGCGCCGAGCAGTACTTC. It yields the protein CASSLAPSAEQYF.

This sequence joins TRBV5-5 and TRBJ2-1; 11 bases are shared with TRBD2. The CDR3 sequence is 17 residues long. The V segment lost 0 bases and the J segment 6 bases; nucleotides outside the gene matches: 8. The V gene's germline CDR1 is SGHKS and CDR2 YYEKEE (reference sequence). CDR3 in amino acids: CASSLVLSTSGGNEQFF. The CDR3 DNA sequence: TGTGCCAGCAGCTTGGTTTTGTCAACTAGCGGGGGCAATGAGCAGTTCTTC.

This clonotype was seen many times. The chain is built from TRBV7-9 and TRBJ2-1; 9 bases match TRBD1. The CDR3 spans 11 residues. After removal of 5 bases from V and 14 bases from J, the junction contained 4 bases not matched to a gene. Germline-derived CDR1 and CDR2 are SEHNR and FQNEAQ (reference sequence). The CDR3 loop reads CASSPGQGKFF. CDR3 in DNA: TGTGCCAGCAGCCCGGGACAGGGCAAGTTCTTC.

The rearrangement links TRBV27 to TRBJ2-7; 11 bases align to TRBD1. V shed 5 bases and J 5 bases; nucleotides not matched to a gene: 8. Germline lookup yields CDR1 MNHEY and CDR2 SMNVEV (reference sequence). The length of the CDR3 is 15 residues. This CDR3 is CASSKGQGGSHEQYF. The CDR3 region has the DNA TGTGCCAGCAGTAAGGGACAGGGGGGTTCGCACGAGCAGTACTTC.